Shown below are 30 T cell receptor beta chains from a single sample sequenced in a study of vaccination and CD4 T cells after COVID-19 (dated by TCRdb to 2022 to 2024). Library method: PCR. TCRdb records Illumina iSeq 100 as the sequencer. In TCRdb, the public reads were trimmed at Q25 with fastp and aligned with MiXCR, with productive beta chains retained. When rows share a CDR3 protein, they turn into one entry using the most common DNA and genes. Counted in this sample were 25,000 to 30,000 distinct CDR3 sequences; 50% of them appeared once. Approximately 6% of the sample lies in the top ten. The intended sense of this specimen's time point label: late sampling 161 to 241 days after vaccination in a few convalescent patients. The sequences come from CD4+ T cells from blood, collected about 7 months after SARS-CoV-2 vaccination. The receptors stem from a human donor who had recovered from COVID-19.

The chain recombines TRBV27 with TRBJ2-1; no reliable D call. Trimming cost V 3 bases and J 9 bases, with 18 bases left between them. The germline gives CDR1 MNHEY, CDR2 SMNVEV (reference sequence). The CDR3 has 15 amino acids. This CDR3 reads CASSFNGVKFFEQFF. The CDR3 DNA is TGTGCCAGCAGTTTCAATGGGGTAAAGTTCTTTGAGCAGTTCTTC.

This clonotype occurred a few times. The chain joins TRBV20-1 to TRBJ2-3, with TRBD2 identical over 11 bases. CDR1 is DFQATT and CDR2 is SNEGSKA in the germline V gene (reference sequence). The CDR3 has 18 residues. V shed 6 bases and J 5 bases; nucleotides not matched to a gene: 19. CDR3: CSANGLAGPRSMEDTQYF. DNA of the CDR3: TGCAGTGCGAACGGACTAGCGGGTCCCCGGTCGATGGAAGATACGCAGTATTTT.

V gene TRBV2 combines with J gene TRBJ1-5; 7 nucleotides line up with TRBD1. The CDR3 has 15 residues. Germline V CDR1 and CDR2: SNHLY, FYNNEI. V lost 4 bases, J lost 3 bases, and 6 bases stayed unmatched. CDR3 sequence (DNA): TGTGCCAGCAGTGGCCGAGACAGGGTCAATCAGCCCCAGCATTTT. Protein sequence: CASSGRDRVNQPQHF.

CDR3 coding DNA: TGTGCCAGTAGTATACGGGAGAACACTGAAGCTTTCTTT. The encoded protein is CASSIRENTEAFF. The rearrangement links TRBV19 to TRBJ1-1; D is unclear. CDR3 length: 13 amino acids. The V end lost 2 bases, the J end lost 1 base, and 5 bases lay between the germline ends. Germline V gives CDR1 LNHDA, CDR2 SQIVND (reference sequence).

The gene calls are TRBV7-8 and TRBJ1-6; D unresolved. V gave up 4 bases and J gave up 4 bases, with 8 bases separating them. The CDR3 sequence is 14 residues long. Germline CDR1 SGHVS, CDR2 FQNEAQ. CDR3 sequence (DNA): TGTGCCAGCAGCTCCGACACATATAATTCACCCCTCCACTTT. Protein product: CASSSDTYNSPLHF.

The chain joins TRBV27 to TRBJ2-2; tentative D call: TRBD2 (6 bases). The CDR3 spans 14 residues. V shed 6 bases and J shed 0 bases, with 8 bases lying between them. Per the germline V gene, CDR1 is MNHEY and CDR2 is SMNVEV (reference sequence). CDR3 protein: CASRTRPNTGELFF. CDR3 nucleotides: TGTGCCAGCAGGACTAGACCGAACACCGGGGAGCTGTTTTTT.

The rearrangement uses TRBV20-1 and TRBJ2-5; 11 nucleotides align to TRBD1. Germline CDR1 DFQATT, CDR2 SNEGSKA (reference sequence). V lost 3 bases and J lost 5; bases outside the gene matches: 14. The CDR3 covers 17 residues. CDR3 residues: CSARSYSGQGERETQYF. The CDR3 coding sequence is TGCAGTGCTAGGAGTTACTCGGGACAGGGGGAGCGGGAGACCCAGTACTTC.

This clonotype came up once. The chain couples TRBV5-4 to TRBJ1-2; 7 bases are shared with TRBD1. The V segment lost 4 bases and the J segment 4 bases; nucleotides outside the gene matches: 7. This CDR3 region has 14 residues. Germline assignment: CDR1 SGHNT and CDR2 YYREEE (reference sequence). The CDR3 coding sequence is TGTGCCAGCAGCACTCAGGGACAGCCCTATGGCTACACCTTC. This codes for CASSTQGQPYGYTF.

V and J are TRBV6-5 and TRBJ1-2; no definite D call. Trimming took off 0 bases at V and 2 bases at J, with 13 bases between the two ends. The CDR3 has 16 residues. Germline-derived CDR1 and CDR2 are MNHEY and SVGAGI. The CDR3 loop is CASSYSPDPRNYGYTF. The CDR3, as DNA: TGTGCCAGCAGTTACTCGCCGGACCCAAGAAACTATGGCTACACCTTC.

This clonotype has more than one count but fewer than ten. J is TRBJ2-5 and V is TRBV27; D call uncertain. This CDR3 is 17 amino acids long. Trimming took 5 bases from V and 2 from J, leaving 21 bases between them. Germline V lookup: CDR1 MNHEY, CDR2 SMNVEV (reference sequence). This CDR3 reads CASSSLLLGIRQETQYF. The CDR3, as DNA: TGTGCCAGCAGTAGCCTTCTCTTAGGGATTCGGCAAGAGACCCAGTACTTC.

The rearrangement links TRBV6-2 or TRBV6-3 to TRBJ2-7, with D possibly being TRBD2 (6 bases). Deletions cut 7 bases from V and 3 bases from J, with 16 bases between. Per germline, CDR1 MNHEY and CDR2 SVGEGT. The CDR3 consists of 14 residues. CDR3 in amino acids: CASTDYGMDYEQYF. The CDR3 bases are TGTGCCAGCACGGACTACGGGATGGACTACGAGCAGTACTTC.

The V and J genes are TRBV19 and TRBJ2-7, with 10 nucleotides matching TRBD1. The CDR3 covers 16 residues. Germline CDR1 LNHDA, CDR2 SQIVND (reference sequence). Unmatched junction bases numbered 9, after V lost 5 bases and J lost 2 bases. This CDR3 is CASSPLGDRGTYEQYF. The CDR3 DNA reads TGTGCCAGTAGTCCCCTCGGGGACAGGGGTACCTACGAGCAGTACTTC.

The chain is built from TRBV4-2 and TRBJ2-5, with D perhaps matching TRBD1 (6 bases). From germline, CDR1 is LGHNA and CDR2 YNFKEQ. The V end was cut by 5 bases, the J end by 2 bases, with 18 bases between. The CDR3 consists of 16 residues. CDR3 region: CASSKSQGSSQETQYF. CDR3 in DNA: TGTGCCAGCAGCAAAAGCCAGGGGAGTTCGCAAGAGACCCAGTACTTC.

This chain uses TRBV21-1 with TRBJ2-3; the table's TRBD1 call for D was not verified on the DNA. TRBV21-1 corresponds to a pseudogene. The CDR3 length is 19 residues. The CDR3 spells CASSKVGTGRRRGADTQYF. The CDR3 coding sequence is TGTGCCAGCAGCAAGGTTGGCACAGGGCGAAGGAGGGGGGCAGATACGCAGTATTTT.

The CDR3 bases are TGCAGTGCTAGTTTTTCGGCAGACTGGGGCTACACCTTC. Translated, it gives CSASFSADWGYTF. The chain couples TRBV20-1 to TRBJ1-2, with D hard to call. Germline values: CDR1 DFQATT, CDR2 SNEGSKA (reference sequence). Trimming left V 3 bases short and J 8 bases short, with 16 bases between. The CDR3 consists of 13 residues.

This clonotype was found a few times. The chain has TRBV28 and TRBJ1-6; D remains unclear. From germline, CDR1 is MDHEN and CDR2 SYDVKM. CDR3 length: 14 residues. V shed 8 bases and J shed 8 bases, with 16 bases lying between them. In DNA form, the CDR3 reads TGTGCCAGCGGATCGACTGGGTGGCATTCACCCCTCCACTTT. Encoded protein: CASGSTGWHSPLHF.

The genes are TRBV20-1 and TRBJ2-4; TRBD1 is a possible D gene (6 bases). The V gene's germline CDR1 is DFQATT and CDR2 SNEGSKA (reference sequence). Between the trimmed V and J ends, which lost 5 bases and 9 bases, there was a span of 20 bases. The CDR3 loop spans 14 amino acids. This chain's CDR3 is CSAAGTSRDFIQYF. CDR3 sequence (DNA): TGCAGTGCTGCAGGGACATCCAGAGACTTCATTCAGTACTTC.

J is TRBJ1-5 and V is TRBV28, with 8 positions matching TRBD1. This CDR3 is 14 amino acids long. Germline CDR1 is MDHEN and CDR2 is SYDVKM. Losses at the gene ends were 2 bases for V and 11 bases for J; bases not matched to a gene: 8. CDR3 nucleotides: TGTGCCAGCAGTTTAGGGACAGGCAAAATGGCCCAGCATTTT. Amino acids: CASSLGTGKMAQHF.

The chain couples TRBV15 to TRBJ2-2; 14 nucleotides line up with TRBD2. The germline V gene encodes CDR1 LNHNV and CDR2 YYDKDF (reference sequence). Trimming took 8 bases from V and 5 from J; bases not matched to a gene: 7. The CDR3 is 16 residues long. The CDR3 DNA follows: TGTGCCACCGGAATAGGACTAGCGGGAGGAACCGGGGAGCTGTTTTTT. Translated, it gives CATGIGLAGGTGELFF.

In this sample, this clonotype is medium-sized (0.01 to 0.1%). The V and J genes are TRBV2 and TRBJ2-7; a weak D match, TRBD1 (5 bases). The CDR3 is made up of 14 amino acids. Germline V gene data show CDR1 as SNHLY and CDR2 as FYNNEI. V was pared by 10 bases and J by 4 bases, with 20 bases between. The CDR3 DNA sequence: TGTGCCACCCCCCCCCGCGGCAGGGATTACGAGCAGTACTTC. This sequence encodes CATPPRGRDYEQYF.

The chain joins TRBV6-1 to TRBJ2-7; D possibly corresponds to TRBD2 (5 bases). The germline gives CDR1 MNHNS, CDR2 SASEGT. The ends were cut back, 6 bases at V and 6 bases at J, with 15 bases in the middle. The CDR3 contains 13 residues. CDR3 loop: CASSGLEMGEQYF. Written as DNA, the CDR3 is TGTGCCAGCAGCGGACTGGAGATGGGCGAGCAGTACTTC.

This clonotype occurred a few times. CDR3 in DNA: TGTGCCAGCTACGACGGGAGGGCCCTTGAGACCCAGTACTTC. Protein sequence: CASYDGRALETQYF. The chain joins TRBV6-1 to TRBJ2-5; the match to TRBD2 covers 8 bases. This CDR3 is 14 amino acids long. The germline CDR1 and CDR2 sequences are MNHNS and SASEGT. V lost 8 bases to trimming and J lost 5 bases; unmatched junction nucleotides: 10.

The rearrangement joins TRBV18 to TRBJ2-7, with unresolved D. V gave up 2 bases and J gave up 0 bases, with 11 bases separating them. This CDR3 has 15 amino acids. Germline V CDR1 and CDR2: KGHSH, LQKENI. CDR3 sequence: CASSPTALSSYEQYF. The CDR3 region has the DNA TGTGCCAGCTCACCAACAGCACTCTCCTCCTACGAGCAGTACTTC.

V and J are TRBV7-6 and TRBJ1-1; D is undetermined. V gave up 5 bases and J gave up 0 bases, with 10 bases separating them. The CDR3 has 14 residues. Germline V gene lookup returns CDR1 SGHVS and CDR2 FNYEAQ. The DNA of the CDR3 is TGTGCCAGCAGCCCCGGGATGATGAACACTGAAGCTTTCTTT. It yields the protein CASSPGMMNTEAFF. Drawing the rest from reference TRBV7-6 and TRBJ1-1, the complete variable domain is GAGVSQSPRYKVTKRGQDVALRCDPISGHVSLYWYRQALGQGPEFLTYFNYEAQQDKSGLPNDRFSAERPEGSISTLTIQRTEQRDSAMYRCASSPGMMNTEAFFGQGTRLTVV.

This chain links TRBV7-9 with TRBJ2-2; D is ambiguous. CDR3 length: 14 residues. Trimming stripped 8 bases from V and 0 bases from J, with 10 bases between. The V gene's germline CDR1 is SEHNR and CDR2 FQNEAQ (reference sequence). CDR3 in DNA: TGTGCCAGCTTAACAGCTCCGAACACCGGGGAGCTGTTTTTT. Protein product: CASLTAPNTGELFF.

The sample holds a few counts of this clonotype. The chain joins TRBV7-2 to TRBJ2-7, with a tentative D call TRBD2 (6 bases). Germline V gene data show CDR1 as SGHTA and CDR2 as FQGNSA. The CDR3 is 15 amino acids. Trimming left V 5 bases short and J 3 bases short, with 17 bases between. The CDR3: CASSRSYSTSYEQYF. In nucleotides, the CDR3 is TGTGCCAGCAGCCGATCCTACTCGACTAGCTACGAGCAGTACTTC.

The V and J genes are TRBV30 and TRBJ2-5, with D maybe TRBD2 (6 bases). V was cut by 5 bases and J by 5 bases, with 15 bases left in between. The CDR3 totals 13 residues. Germline CDR1 and CDR2: GTSNPN and SVGIG (reference sequence). The DNA of the CDR3 is TGTGCCTGGGGGAGGCGGGAAGGGGAGACCCAGTACTTC. Translating it yields CAWGRREGETQYF.

The gene calls are TRBV7-8 and TRBJ2-3; TRBD1 matches at 9 bases. The CDR3 has 15 residues. Germline V CDR1 and CDR2: SGHVS, FQNEAQ. The V gene end was trimmed by 0 bases and the J gene end by 5 bases; junction bases not matched to a gene: 3. CDR3 protein: CASSLATGGLDTQYF. In DNA, the CDR3 is TGTGCCAGCAGCTTAGCAACAGGGGGCTTAGATACGCAGTATTTT.

The chain's CDR3 is CSARETGAGNTIYF. The CDR3 DNA reads TGCAGTGCTAGAGAGACAGGGGCTGGAAACACCATATATTTT. The V call is TRBV20-1, the J call TRBJ1-3, with TRBD1 matching over 8 bases. The germline gives CDR1 DFQATT, CDR2 SNEGSKA (reference sequence). CDR3 size: 14 residues. After removal of 0 bases from V and 2 bases from J, the junction contained 0 bases not matched to a gene.

J is TRBJ2-3 and V is TRBV29-1, with TRBD1 matching 11 bases. V shed 1 base, J shed 4 bases, and the junction held 4 bases outside the gene matches. This CDR3 region has 15 residues. The germline V gene has CDR1 SQVTM and CDR2 ANQGSEA. The CDR3 coding sequence is TGCAGCGTTGAAGGGGACAGGGGGGTCGCAGATACGCAGTATTTT. Amino acids: CSVEGDRGVADTQYF.